Following are 30 T cell receptor beta chains from one sample sequenced in a study of CD8+CD57+ T cells in acquired aplastic anemia. The template used for profiling TCR beta VDJ and CDR3 was genomic DNA. TCRdb reanalysed the reads using MiXCR and keeps one entry per CDR3 protein. The data show over 200,000 distinct CDR3 sequences, 60% to 65% seen once. The sequenced sample was sorted CD4+, CD8+, or CD8+CD57+ T cells (not recorded which) from PBMCs. Receptors originate from a human donor in good health.

This rearrangement joins TRBV7-9 to TRBJ2-7, with D perhaps TRBD2 (5 bases). The CDR3 runs to 12 residues. The V gene's germline CDR1 is SEHNR and CDR2 FQNEAQ (reference sequence). V was pared by 7 bases and J by 2 bases, with 9 bases between. CDR3 coding DNA: TGTGCCAGCACCATCGGGGCCTACGAGCAGTACTTC. It encodes CASTIGAYEQYF.

This clonotype was picked up a small number of times. This chain links TRBV7-8 with TRBJ2-5; TRBD1 might be the D (5 bases). Trimming cost V 4 bases and J 7 bases, with 13 bases left between them. From germline, CDR1 is SGHVS and CDR2 FQNEAQ. This CDR3 is built from 13 residues. This CDR3 is CASSSDQRGTQYF. The DNA for the CDR3 is TGTGCCAGCAGCTCGGACCAAAGGGGGACCCAGTACTTC. The full variable domain, with the rest looked up from reference TRBV7-8 and TRBJ2-5, is GAGVSQSPRYKVAKRGQDVALRCDPISGHVSLFWYQQALGQGPEFLTYFQNEAQLDKSGLPSDRFFAERPEGSVSTLKIQRTQQEDSAVYLCASSSDQRGTQYFGPGTRLLVL.

This clonotype was seen repeatedly, ten times or more. The chain is built from TRBV7-9 and TRBJ1-1; D not certain. This CDR3 contains 11 residues. Germline assignment: CDR1 SEHNR and CDR2 FQNEAQ (reference sequence). Trimming removed 3 bases from V and 6 bases from J, with 5 bases in between. CDR3 residues: CASSFFPEAFF. In DNA, the CDR3 is TGTGCCAGCAGCTTTTTCCCTGAAGCTTTCTTT.

The sample holds one count of this clonotype. The rearrangement uses TRBV7-9 and TRBJ1-4; TRBD1 is a possible D gene (5 bases). V was trimmed by 1 base and J by 8 bases, leaving 11 bases between them. The CDR3 extends over 14 amino acids. CDR1 is SEHNR and CDR2 is FQNEAQ in the germline V gene (reference sequence). The CDR3 region has the DNA TGTGCCAGCAGCTTAGAAGGGGCGGAGGAAAAACTGTTTTTT. This encodes CASSLEGAEEKLFF.

This clonotype was picked up many times. This rearrangement joins TRBV6-4 to TRBJ2-2, with 7 bases fitting TRBD2. This CDR3 has 14 residues. Germline loops: CDR1 MRHNA, CDR2 SNTAGT. V lost 8 bases to trimming and J lost 3 bases; unmatched junction nucleotides: 6. The CDR3 DNA follows: TGTGCCAGCGGAATGGCGGGGGACACCGGGGAGCTGTTTTTT. This encodes CASGMAGDTGELFF.

The chain is built from TRBV7-2 and TRBJ2-5; D possibly corresponds to TRBD1 (5 bases). The V gene's germline CDR1 is SGHTA and CDR2 FQGNSA. Trimming left V 7 bases short and J 4 bases short, with 16 bases between. The CDR3 extends over 14 amino acids. CDR3 in amino acids: CASTGANGIETQYF. CDR3 nucleotides: TGTGCCAGCACTGGGGCGAATGGTATAGAGACCCAGTACTTC.

This clonotype was found a few times. CDR3 sequence: CSAQGGNSPLHF. Written as DNA, the CDR3 is TGCAGTGCCCAGGGAGGAAATTCACCCCTCCACTTT. The J gene is TRBJ1-6, the V gene TRBV20-1; weak D call: TRBD1 (5 bases). CDR1 is DFQATT, CDR2 SNEGSKA, per germline (reference sequence). This CDR3 region has 12 residues. The V gene lost 6 bases and the J gene lost 7 bases, with 10 bases spanning the gap.

This clonotype was counted ten times or more. The chain recombines TRBV7-8 with TRBJ2-2, with D perhaps being TRBD1 or TRBD2 (5 bases each). CDR3 length: 13 residues. Germline V gene sequence: CDR1 SGHVS, CDR2 FQNEAQ. V was clipped by 5 bases and J by 3 bases, with 7 bases between them. Here the CDR3 DNA reads TGTGCCAGCAGCATGGGACACACCGGGGAGCTGTTTTTT. Residues: CASSMGHTGELFF.

This clonotype was picked up many times. This rearrangement joins TRBV12-3 or TRBV12-4 to TRBJ2-2; TRBD1 or TRBD2 may be the D gene (5 bases each). CDR3 size: 13 residues. The V end lost 8 bases, the J end lost 5 bases, and 12 bases lay between the germline ends. DNA for the CDR3: TGTGCCAGCCTAGGAGAGGGGACCGGGGAGCTGTTTTTT. Residues: CASLGEGTGELFF.

V is TRBV20-1 and J is TRBJ2-5; D unresolved. The CDR3 covers 12 residues. Deletions cut 1 base from V and 5 bases from J, with 8 bases between. The germline V gene has CDR1 DFQATT and CDR2 SNEGSKA (reference sequence). In nucleotides, the CDR3 is TGCAGTGCTAGAGTTGCCGGGGAGACCCAGTACTTC. Translating gives CSARVAGETQYF.

This clonotype was counted at least ten times. The chain uses TRBV12-3 or TRBV12-4 and TRBJ1-2; 7 bases map to TRBD1. With 2 bases clipped from V and 0 bases from J, the junction kept 6 bases outside the gene matches. This CDR3 has 16 amino acids. The CDR3 nucleotides are TGTGCCAGCAGTTTAACCGCGACAGGGTCTAACTATGGCTACACCTTC. This gives the protein CASSLTATGSNYGYTF.

The V call is TRBV7-8, the J call TRBJ2-1; 9 bases match TRBD1. Trimming took 3 bases from V and 10 from J; bases not matched to a gene: 4. From germline, CDR1 is SGHVS and CDR2 FQNEAQ. The CDR3 has 13 amino acids. The CDR3 reads CASSFTGGEEQFF. CDR3 bases: TGTGCCAGCAGCTTCACAGGGGGCGAGGAGCAGTTCTTC.

This clonotype was seen only a few times. The chain uses TRBV6-4 and TRBJ2-5; a possible D gene is TRBD2 (6 bases). Germline CDR1 and CDR2: MRHNA and SNTAGT. The CDR3 is 15 amino acids. The V end was cut by 0 bases, the J end by 2 bases, with 10 bases between. The CDR3 DNA reads TGTGCCAGCAGTGACTCGAACGGGGGTCAAGAGACCCAGTACTTC. Translation: CASSDSNGGQETQYF.

V gene TRBV9 combines with J gene TRBJ1-1, with TRBD1 matching over 8 bases. Germline V gene lookup returns CDR1 SGDLS and CDR2 YYNGEE. Trimming took 4 bases from V and 1 from J; bases not matched to a gene: 6. The length of the CDR3 is 15 residues. This CDR3 is CASSSLGTGNTEAFF. In nucleotides, the CDR3 is TGTGCCAGCAGCTCGCTAGGGACAGGGAACACTGAAGCTTTCTTT.

This chain uses TRBV29-1 with TRBJ2-2; 10 nucleotides agree with TRBD2. The V gene end was trimmed by 6 bases and the J gene end by 3 bases; junction bases not matched to a gene: 7. The CDR3 is made up of 15 amino acids. The V gene's germline CDR1 is SQVTM and CDR2 ANQGSEA. For the CDR3, the DNA is TGCAGCGTCATCACTAGCGGGGTTTACACCGGGGAGCTGTTTTTT. This translates into CSVITSGVYTGELFF.

This chain joins TRBV20-1 and TRBJ2-1, with TRBD1 as a possible D gene (6 bases). Deletions cut 5 bases from V and 6 bases from J, with 20 bases between. The CDR3 is 15 amino acids. The germline V gene has CDR1 DFQATT and CDR2 SNEGSKA (reference sequence). The CDR3 sequence: CSAHPSGQRFNEQFF. The CDR3 DNA is TGCAGTGCTCACCCGTCCGGACAGAGATTCAATGAGCAGTTCTTC.

The chain employs TRBV6-5 and TRBJ2-2; weak D call: TRBD2 (5 bases). The CDR3 totals 13 residues. Germline CDR1 is MNHEY and CDR2 is SVGAGI. The V gene lost 3 bases and the J gene lost 5 bases, with 7 bases spanning the gap. The CDR3 nucleotides are TGTGCCAGCAGTTATTCGGGGACCGGGGAGCTGTTTTTT. This codes for CASSYSGTGELFF.

This sequence joins TRBV19 and TRBJ2-7, with a tentative D call TRBD2 (5 bases). The CDR3 has 16 amino acids. Germline V lookup: CDR1 LNHDA, CDR2 SQIVND (reference sequence). Trimming took 1 base from V and 4 from J, leaving 17 bases between them. The CDR3 DNA is TGTGCCAGTAGTATAGTCGGAGGAATGGGGTGGTACGAGCAGTACTTC. Translating it yields CASSIVGGMGWYEQYF.

This clonotype has only one observation. The rearrangement uses TRBV20-1 and TRBJ2-5; 8 nucleotides match TRBD1. This CDR3 has 16 amino acids. Looked up from germline, CDR1 is DFQATT and CDR2 is SNEGSKA (reference sequence). The trim removed 3 bases at V and 9 bases at J, leaving 18 bases unmatched. DNA for the CDR3: TGCAGTGCTAGGGAACCTGGACAGGGAGAGTATCAGCCCCAGTACTTC. This gives the protein CSAREPGQGEYQPQYF.

The chain combines TRBV7-9 with TRBJ2-3; 10 nucleotides align to TRBD1. J lost 3 bases, V lost 7 bases, and 16 bases had no gene match. This CDR3 spans 18 amino acids. The germline V gene has CDR1 SEHNR and CDR2 FQNEAQ (reference sequence). DNA for the CDR3: TGTGCCAGCACCCAATCGGGGGGGGACAGGGGTCGGACAGATACGCAGTATTTT. Translation: CASTQSGGDRGRTDTQYF.

This clonotype was counted many times. The chain joins TRBV20-1 to TRBJ1-6; no firm D call. The germline V gene encodes CDR1 DFQATT and CDR2 SNEGSKA (reference sequence). Trimming stripped 0 bases from V and 13 bases from J, with 19 bases between. This CDR3 has 15 amino acids. The CDR3 reads CSARDDEGGLGPLHF. Here the CDR3 DNA reads TGCAGTGCTAGAGATGATGAGGGCGGGTTGGGGCCCCTCCACTTT.

V usage is TRBV7-2 and J usage is TRBJ2-7; 9 bases agree with TRBD2. Germline V gives CDR1 SGHTA, CDR2 FQGNSA. V lost 5 bases to trimming and J lost 2 bases; unmatched junction nucleotides: 13. The CDR3 sequence is 17 residues long. In DNA form, the CDR3 reads TGTGCCAGCAGCCCCTCGTCGCGGGTAGCGGGAGCCTACGAGCAGTACTTC. It yields the protein CASSPSSRVAGAYEQYF.

This clonotype showed up just a few times. The gene calls are TRBV12-3 or TRBV12-4 and TRBJ2-3, with D hard to call. The V gene lost 7 bases and the J gene lost 2 bases, with 7 bases spanning the gap. The CDR3 is 12 residues long. The CDR3 spells CASNIFTDTQYF. The CDR3 DNA follows: TGTGCCAGCAACATATTCACAGATACGCAGTATTTT.

This chain joins TRBV9 and TRBJ2-7; D uncertain. The J call may be mistaken, given a closer DNA end match to TRBJ2-1. This CDR3 contains 14 residues. In germline, CDR1 is SGDLS, CDR2 YYNGEE. CDR3 coding DNA: TGTGCCAGCAGCGTAGGGCCTATGTACAATGAGCAGTTCTTC. As protein: CASSVGPMYNEQFF.

This clonotype came up many times. This sequence joins TRBV19 and TRBJ2-2; 12 bases map to TRBD1. The CDR3 is made up of 17 amino acids. The V gene's germline CDR1 is LNHDA and CDR2 SQIVND (reference sequence). V lost 3 bases, J lost 7 bases, and 9 bases stayed unmatched. CDR3 DNA sequence: TGTGCCAGTAGTATTTACCAAGGGACAGGGGGCGACGGGGAGCTGTTTTTT. This gives the protein CASSIYQGTGGDGELFF.

This clonotype was observed at least ten times. The chain is built from TRBV29-1 and TRBJ1-2; perhaps TRBD1 as D (5 bases). The CDR3 covers 12 residues. Germline CDR1 SQVTM, CDR2 ANQGSEA. Trimming shortened V by 5 bases and J by 4 bases, and 11 bases separated the two germline ends. DNA of the CDR3: TGCAGCGTTTCCGACAGCAGCTATGGCTACACCTTC. Amino acids: CSVSDSSYGYTF.

Only one count was recorded for this clonotype. This chain joins TRBV7-2 and TRBJ2-1; the D gene is possibly TRBD2 (6 bases). V was clipped by 6 bases and J by 9 bases, with 21 bases between them. CDR1 is SGHTA, CDR2 FQGNSA, per germline. The CDR3 covers 15 residues. The chain's CDR3 is CASRTNSEGEGEQFF. CDR3 DNA: TGTGCCAGCAGAACGAATTCGGAGGGAGAGGGTGAGCAGTTCTTC.

On this clonotype: At one of its ends the junction is not consistent with the germline gene, which may arise from a read error. The chain joins TRBV27 to TRBJ1-1; D is unclear. Germline assignment: CDR1 MNHEY and CDR2 SMNVEV (reference sequence). This CDR3 has 16 amino acids. The CDR3 region has the DNA TGTGCCAGCAGCTTCCTTCCGGGAAAGATGAACACTGACGCTTTCTTT. The encoded protein is CASSFLPGKMNTDAFF.

This clonotype was observed many times. The chain is built from TRBV6-5 and TRBJ2-7; TRBD1 or TRBD2 may be the D gene (5 bases each). Trimming shortened V by 8 bases and J by 0 bases, and 8 bases separated the two germline ends. Germline CDR1 is MNHEY and CDR2 is SVGAGI. This CDR3 region has 12 residues. This chain's CDR3 is CASVGASYEQYF. The CDR3 DNA reads as TGTGCCAGCGTCGGGGCCTCCTACGAGCAGTACTTC.

V is TRBV12-3 or TRBV12-4 and J is TRBJ2-1; 7 bases line up with TRBD2. The CDR3 runs 16 residues. With V trimmed by 1 base and J by 8 bases, 11 bases remained unmatched. As DNA, the CDR3 is TGTGCCAGCAGTTTAGTCGGCGGGAGTGCGATCTATGAGCAGTTCTTC. Residues: CASSLVGGSAIYEQFF.